This TCR beta chain derives from a study of blood T cell repertoires in COVID-19. Study-level information: The samples span acute and convalescent COVID-19 from the United States, Italy and Spain. In each case, the material was cDNA or gDNA derived from T cells, B-cell-depleted T cells, or PBMCs.

As originally analysed: How many nucleated cells were present was estimated from reference gene primer amplification. The method was immunoSEQ multiplex PCR; TCRdb's version includes in-frame clones alone and lacks a portion of them. V and J calls and clone size follow that table, whereas D and trimming were derived from the DNA. This table has 100,000 to 150,000 clones, roughly 88% appearing once. This clone appeared once. Germline V gives CDR1 SGDLS, CDR2 YYNGEE. The CDR3 has 16 amino acids. V was clipped by 2 bases and J by 2 bases; unmatched bases: 2. Sequences were obtained from peripheral blood. This chain connects TRBV9 to TRBJ2-3; 13 bases are shared with TRBD2. This sequence originates from a woman aged 80 or older with acute or convalescent COVID-19. The CDR3: CASSVGLAGVTDTQYF. The CDR3 DNA reads TGTGCCAGCAGCGTCGGACTAGCGGGAGTCACAGATACGCAGTATTTT.